The 3 T cell receptor beta chains listed next were all sequenced from one sample in a study of chemoradiotherapy in HPV16-positive cancers. Profiled with immunoSEQ multiplex PCR; TCRdb holds only in-frame clones, not every one. The sample shows around 690 clones, 86% of them seen only once. The material sequenced was tumor tissue, taken from a patient who underwent chemoradiotherapy. These receptors all come from a human donor with HPV-associated anogenital cancer.

The CDR3 DNA reads as TGTGCCAGCAGCTCAAAAAGCGGGAGGGTATACGAGCAGTACTTC. Translated, it gives CASSSKSGRVYEQYF. The chain couples TRBV7-8 to TRBJ2-7; the match to TRBD2 covers 10 bases. Germline V gene lookup returns CDR1 SGHVS and CDR2 FQNEAQ. The CDR3 is made up of 15 amino acids. V shed 4 bases and J 4 bases; nucleotides not matched to a gene: 7.

With regard to this clone: Other DNA sequences in this specimen translate into the identical CDR3. V gene TRBV18 combines with J gene TRBJ2-5; 8 nucleotides agree with TRBD1. CDR3 size: 13 residues. CDR1 KGHSH and CDR2 LQKENI come from the germline V gene. V dropped 4 bases and J dropped 3; count of bases not matched to a gene: 1. CDR3 amino acids: CASSLDREETQYF. CDR3 sequence (DNA): TGTGCCAGCTCACTGGACAGGGAAGAGACCCAGTACTTC.

The rearrangement joins TRBV29-1 to TRBJ2-1; perhaps TRBD2 as D (6 bases). This CDR3 is 13 amino acids long. Trimming cost V 8 bases and J 2 bases, with 13 bases left between them. Germline V CDR1 and CDR2: SQVTM, ANQGSEA. The CDR3 region has the DNA TGCAGCCTCCGGGACTCCACCTACAATGAGCAGTTCTTC. Protein sequence: CSLRDSTYNEQFF.